Listed here are 5 T cell receptor beta chains from one sample, sequenced in a study of shared clonotypes between healthy human individuals. Profiling relied on immunoSEQ multiplex PCR, and the TCRdb table lists in-frame clones only, not all of them. Altogether some 2,000,000 clones are present, almost 96% being singletons, with the ten largest covering more than 0.1%. Sequenced sample: naive CD4+ T cells sorted from blood. This sample's subset: CD45RA+ positively selected. The receptors come from a man in his late teens or twenties in good health.

Remarks on this clone: In the same sample, other DNA sequences code for this CDR3. The gene calls are TRBV11-2 and TRBJ2-1, with TRBD1 as a possible D gene (7 bases). Trimming shortened V by 0 bases and J by 4 bases, and 10 bases separated the two germline ends. Germline loops: CDR1 SGHAT, CDR2 FQNNGV. The CDR3 consists of 15 residues. The DNA of the CDR3 is TGTGCCAGCAGCTTAGACAGGGGGGAATACAATGAGCAGTTCTTC. The encoded protein is CASSLDRGEYNEQFF.

The chain joins TRBV5-8 to TRBJ1-2; perhaps TRBD1 as D (6 bases). Germline CDR1 reads SGHTS; CDR2 reads YDEGEE. The CDR3 is made up of 15 amino acids. V dropped 1 base and J dropped 2 bases, with 12 bases sitting between them. The CDR3 DNA reads TGTGCCAGCAGCTTGTTGCAGGGACAAAACTATGGCTACACCTTC. It translates to CASSLLQGQNYGYTF.

This chain links TRBV29-1 with TRBJ2-1; D possibly corresponds to TRBD2 (5 bases). The CDR3 is made up of 15 amino acids. The V end lost 2 bases, the J end lost 2 bases, and 13 bases lay between the germline ends. Germline V gene data show CDR1 as SQVTM and CDR2 as ANQGSEA. CDR3 region: CSVETASSPYNEQFF. CDR3 in DNA: TGCAGCGTTGAAACCGCTAGCTCCCCCTACAATGAGCAGTTCTTC.

The V call is TRBV13, the J call TRBJ2-7, with a tentative D call TRBD2 (5 bases). The CDR3 covers 12 residues. The V gene's germline CDR1 is PRHDT and CDR2 FYEKMQ (reference sequence). Trimming left V 1 base short and J 5 bases short, with 6 bases between. CDR3: CASSLDGDEQYF. CDR3 in DNA: TGTGCCAGCAGCTTAGACGGGGACGAGCAGTACTTC.

The chain has TRBV5-4 and TRBJ2-2; 7 bases agree with TRBD2. The CDR3 is made up of 15 amino acids. V shed 6 bases, J shed 2 bases, and the junction held 7 bases outside the gene matches. The germline gives CDR1 SGHNT, CDR2 YYREEE (reference sequence). The CDR3 protein is CASTYSSGNTGELFF. The CDR3 nucleotides are TGTGCCAGCACATATTCTAGCGGCAACACCGGGGAGCTGTTTTTT.